Below are 5 T cell receptor beta chains sequenced from a single sample in a study of shared clonotypes between healthy human individuals. Assay: immunoSEQ multiplex PCR; the TCRdb copy retains only in-frame clones and omits some. The table shows roughly 2,500,000 clones, with approximately 93% occurring only once. Input material: naive CD4+ T cells from PBMCs. The subset was: CD45RA+ positively selected. Receptors were obtained from a young man in good health. Some clones in this sample may be carry-over from other donors' samples.

The gene calls are TRBV7-8 and TRBJ1-5, with 10 bases aligning to TRBD1. Germline CDR1 is SGHVS and CDR2 is FQNEAQ. There are 15 residues in the CDR3. The junction had 2 bases not matched to a gene; V was cut back by 4 bases and J by 2 bases. The CDR3 reads CASSYGQGGNQPQHF. Here the CDR3 DNA reads TGTGCCAGCAGCTACGGACAGGGGGGCAATCAGCCCCAGCATTTT.

V is TRBV13 and J is TRBJ2-7, with D perhaps matching TRBD2 (5 bases). In germline, CDR1 is PRHDT, CDR2 FYEKMQ (reference sequence). The CDR3 has 13 residues. Trimming stripped 6 bases from V and 2 bases from J, with 11 bases between. CDR3: CASRVAGTYEQYF. The CDR3 nucleotides read TGTGCCAGCAGGGTAGCCGGGACCTACGAGCAGTACTTC.

V is TRBV18 and J is TRBJ1-1; D is unclear. V was clipped by 3 bases and J by 7 bases, with 12 bases between them. Looked up from germline, CDR1 is KGHSH and CDR2 is LQKENI. The length of the CDR3 is 13 residues. CDR3 residues: CASSPGPGSEAFF. CDR3 nucleotide sequence: TGTGCCAGCTCACCCGGTCCCGGCAGTGAAGCTTTCTTT. Based on the CDR3 plus reference TRBV18 and TRBJ1-1, the full variable domain is NAGVMQNPRHLVRRRGQEARLRCSPMKGHSHVYWYRQLPEEGLKFMVYLQKENIIDESGMPKERFSAEFPKEGPSILRIQQVVRGDSAAYFCASSPGPGSEAFFGQGTRLTVV.

The chain joins TRBV6-1 to TRBJ2-1, with D tentatively TRBD1 or TRBD2 (5 bases each). The V end lost 1 base, the J end lost 10 bases, and 11 bases lay between the germline ends. This CDR3 contains 13 residues. Per the germline V gene, CDR1 is MNHNS and CDR2 is SASEGT. For the CDR3, the DNA is TGTGCCAGCAGTGAAGTTGAGGGGAACGAGCAGTTCTTC. It yields the protein CASSEVEGNEQFF.

The chain couples TRBV2 to TRBJ2-2; 12 bases are shared with TRBD1. The germline gives CDR1 SNHLY, CDR2 FYNNEI. Unmatched junction bases numbered 6, after V lost 6 bases and J lost 4 bases. This CDR3 is 16 amino acids long. The CDR3 protein is CASSRDRGQGTGELFF. CDR3 bases: TGTGCCAGCAGCCGGGACAGGGGGCAGGGCACCGGGGAGCTGTTTTTT.